A single sample gave rise to the 4 T cell receptor beta chains below, sequenced in a study of STAT5B mutations in CD4+ large granular lymphocyte leukemia. The repertoire was sequenced with immunoSEQ multiplex PCR; TCRdb's copy has only in-frame clones and lacks some. Of 25,000 to 35,000 clones in the sample, roughly 84% were seen once. Sequencing was performed on CD4+ T cells from blood buffy coats. These receptors were taken from a human donor in good health.

This chain links TRBV6-1 with TRBJ1-1; D gene uncertain. Trimming removed 5 bases at V and 8 bases at J, with 9 bases between. The CDR3 covers 11 residues. Germline V gene data show CDR1 as MNHNS and CDR2 as SASEGT. CDR3 bases: TGTGCCAGCAGTAGAAGTTCCGAAGCTTTCTTT. Translating it yields CASSRSSEAFF.

The chain is built from TRBV10-3 and TRBJ2-3; TRBD1 agrees at 9 bases. Germline CDR1 and CDR2: ENHRY and SYGVKD. V was pared by 5 bases and J by 2 bases, with 14 bases of the junction left unmatched. This CDR3 spans 18 amino acids. The CDR3 here is CAISTYQPGQGNTDTQYF. The CDR3 nucleotides read TGTGCCATCAGTACTTATCAGCCGGGACAGGGCAACACAGATACGCAGTATTTT.

The chain employs TRBV7-2 and TRBJ2-7; 9 bases align to TRBD2. Unmatched junction bases numbered 11, after V lost 1 base and J lost 4 bases. Germline CDR1 reads SGHTA; CDR2 reads FQGNSA. CDR3 length: 17 residues. CDR3 in DNA: TGTGCCAGCAGCTTAGAAGTGGCGGGGGGGCGTTTATACGAGCAGTACTTC. Protein: CASSLEVAGGRLYEQYF.

The J gene is TRBJ1-4, the V gene TRBV7-2, with no clear D. V was trimmed by 0 bases and J by 7 bases, leaving 12 bases between them. The CDR3 runs 15 residues. Per germline, CDR1 SGHTA and CDR2 FQGNSA. The CDR3 loop is CASSLAALPSEKLFF. The CDR3 nucleotides are TGTGCCAGCAGCTTAGCAGCTCTCCCCAGTGAAAAACTGTTTTTT. The complete variable domain, with remaining parts taken from reference TRBV7-2 and TRBJ1-4, reads GAGVSQSPSNKVTEKGKDVELRCDPISGHTALYWYRQSLGQGLEFLIYFQGNSAPDKSGLPSDRFSAERTGGSVSTLTIQRTQQEDSAVYLCASSLAALPSEKLFFGSGTQLSVL.